These 17 T cell receptor beta chains were sequenced from one sample in a study of graft-versus-host responses after intestinal transplantation. Their specific antigens are unknown. Repertoires were generated with immunoSEQ multiplex PCR, while TCRdb's copy carries only in-frame clones and drops some. The sample carries about 92,000 clones, about four fifths recorded once. Sequenced here: unstimulated CD8+ T cells sorted from spleen or lymph node cells, sampled before intestinal transplant. The receptors come from a human donor who received an intestinal transplant.

CDR3 region: CASSLDLVTGSSLGANVLTF. CDR3 DNA: TGTGCCAGCAGCTTAGATCTGGTGACAGGTAGTTCTCTGGGGGCCAACGTCCTGACTTTC. This chain joins TRBV11-2 and TRBJ2-6, with D perhaps TRBD1 (6 bases). The length of the CDR3 is 20 residues. The ends were cut back, 0 bases at V and 4 bases at J, with 22 bases in the middle. In germline, CDR1 is SGHAT, CDR2 FQNNGV.

The chain joins TRBV7-9 to TRBJ1-1; D is uncertain. The CDR3 contains 14 residues. Germline V lookup: CDR1 SEHNR, CDR2 FQNEAQ (reference sequence). V lost 1 base and J lost 5, with 11 bases in between. DNA for the CDR3: TGTGCCAGCAGCTTAGGGCGGAAGGCAACTGAAGCTTTCTTT. Protein sequence: CASSLGRKATEAFF.

V usage is TRBV11-2 and J usage is TRBJ2-7; no reliable D call. V lost 5 bases and J lost 3, with 8 bases in between. The germline V gene has CDR1 SGHAT and CDR2 FQNNGV. The CDR3 runs 12 residues. DNA for the CDR3: TGTGCCAGCAGCGCCTTCAACTACGAGCAGTACTTC. Residues: CASSAFNYEQYF.

The genes are TRBV5-4 and TRBJ2-3; D unclear. Trimming took 1 base from V and 2 from J, leaving 8 bases between them. The CDR3 runs 14 residues. Germline V gene lookup returns CDR1 SGHNT and CDR2 YYREEE (reference sequence). This chain's CDR3 is CASSLYGLTDTQYF. The CDR3 region has the DNA TGTGCCAGCAGCTTGTACGGCCTCACAGATACGCAGTATTTT.

This clone was seen more than once but under ten times. The chain couples TRBV2 to TRBJ2-1; D gene uncertain. The CDR3 has 13 residues. Trimming took off 8 bases at V and 0 bases at J, with 8 bases between the two ends. Per germline, CDR1 SNHLY and CDR2 FYNNEI. The CDR3 reads CASLQASYNEQFF. DNA for the CDR3: TGTGCCAGCCTCCAGGCCTCCTACAATGAGCAGTTCTTC.

V is TRBV19 and J is TRBJ2-1; possibly TRBD1 for D (5 bases). Germline CDR1 and CDR2: LNHDA and SQIVND (reference sequence). Trimming took 1 base from V and 9 from J, leaving 13 bases between them. The length of the CDR3 is 14 residues. CDR3 sequence reads: CASSIARRAPEQFF. The DNA for the CDR3 is TGTGCCAGTAGTATAGCTCGCAGGGCCCCTGAGCAGTTCTTC.

This clone was observed a few times. The chain joins TRBV9 to TRBJ1-1; D possibly corresponds to TRBD1 (5 bases). The CDR3 totals 14 residues. Trimming took off 2 bases at V and 4 bases at J, with 12 bases between the two ends. The germline V gene has CDR1 SGDLS and CDR2 YYNGEE. The CDR3 here is CASSVGQRGTEAFF. The CDR3 bases are TGTGCCAGCAGCGTCGGGCAGAGGGGCACTGAAGCTTTCTTT. Looking up the rest from reference TRBV9 and TRBJ1-1 gives the full variable domain: DSGVTQTPKHLITATGQRVTLRCSPRSGDLSVYWYQQSLDQGLQFLIQYYNGEERAKGNILERFSAQQFPDLHSELNLSSLELGDSALYFCASSVGQRGTEAFFGQGTRLTVV.

This clone was observed a few times. This chain connects TRBV6-5 to TRBJ2-5, with TRBD2 matching 12 bases. Germline CDR1 MNHEY, CDR2 SVGAGI. The CDR3 is 15 residues long. Trimming removed 4 bases from V and 3 bases from J; junction bases left unmatched: 3. CDR3 in DNA: TGTGCCAGCAGTTTACTAGCGGGGGGCGAAGAGACCCAGTACTTC. It translates to CASSLLAGGEETQYF.

CDR3 coding DNA: TGTGCCAGTTACTTAGCCAGCACAGATACGCAGTATTTT. Residues: CASYLASTDTQYF. V usage is TRBV6-1 and J usage is TRBJ2-3; D uncertain. The V end was cut by 9 bases, the J end by 0 bases, with 10 bases between. The germline CDR1 and CDR2 sequences are MNHNS and SASEGT. The CDR3 loop spans 13 amino acids.

This clone is a singleton in its sample. This rearrangement joins TRBV2 to TRBJ1-2; D unresolved. CDR1 is SNHLY, CDR2 FYNNEI, per germline. The CDR3 is 11 amino acids. V was trimmed by 2 bases and J by 10 bases, leaving 8 bases between them. The CDR3, as DNA: TGTGCCAGCAGTGAACCGGTCTACTACACCTTC. Residues: CASSEPVYYTF.

This clone has a handful of counts. The rearrangement links TRBV4-2 to TRBJ2-1, with D unclear. The CDR3 totals 18 residues. The V end lost 0 bases, the J end lost 1 base, and 16 bases lay between the germline ends. Germline V gene data show CDR1 as LGHNA and CDR2 as YNFKEQ. CDR3 loop: CASSQDAPLVASYNEQFF. CDR3 in DNA: TGTGCCAGCAGCCAAGATGCACCCCTGGTAGCATCCTACAATGAGCAGTTCTTC.

This clone showed up just once. The rearrangement joins TRBV27 to TRBJ1-1; D might be TRBD1 (5 bases). Trimming cost V 5 bases and J 2 bases, with 21 bases left between them. The CDR3 consists of 17 residues. Germline CDR1 and CDR2: MNHEY and SMNVEV (reference sequence). The CDR3 nucleotides are TGTGCCAGCAGTCCCTACCTCTCCGACAGACTCAACACTGAAGCTTTCTTT. This translates into CASSPYLSDRLNTEAFF.

Comments on this clone: The same CDR3 arises from other DNA sequences in this sample as well. The V gene is TRBV4-1, the J gene TRBJ1-1, with unresolved D. This CDR3 contains 13 residues. Per the germline V gene, CDR1 is MGHRA and CDR2 is YSYEKL. Trimming removed 0 bases at V and 2 bases at J, with 4 bases between. This CDR3 is CASSQDRNTEAFF. The CDR3 nucleotides are TGCGCCAGCAGCCAAGATCGAAACACTGAAGCTTTCTTT.

The chain has TRBV2 and TRBJ2-5; D is perhaps TRBD1 or TRBD2 (5 bases each). In germline, CDR1 is SNHLY, CDR2 FYNNEI. This CDR3 is 14 amino acids long. V shed 9 bases and J shed 0 bases, with 14 bases lying between them. The CDR3 DNA follows: TGTGCCAGTCGGGACGCGCTGTACCAAGAGACCCAGTACTTC. This translates into CASRDALYQETQYF.

This clone appeared a single time. The rearrangement joins TRBV4-1 to TRBJ1-1; D uncertain. There are 14 residues in the CDR3. The V end was cut by 0 bases, the J end by 7 bases, with 12 bases between. Germline V gene sequence: CDR1 MGHRA, CDR2 YSYEKL. This CDR3 reads CASSQEVGWGEAFF. The DNA of the CDR3 is TGCGCCAGCAGCCAAGAGGTCGGGTGGGGTGAAGCTTTCTTT.

The chain has TRBV28 and TRBJ2-1; D not resolved. V was clipped by 3 bases and J by 8 bases, with 17 bases between them. The CDR3 totals 15 residues. CDR1 and CDR2 (germline): MDHEN, SYDVKM. The chain's CDR3 is CASSLSLADGDEQFF. The CDR3 DNA sequence: TGTGCCAGCAGTTTGAGTCTGGCGGATGGGGATGAGCAGTTCTTC. Full variable domain (remainder filled in from reference TRBV28 and TRBJ2-1): DVKVTQSSRYLVKRTGEKVFLECVQDMDHENMFWYRQDPGLGLRLIYFSYDVKMKEKGDIPEGYSVSREKKERFSLILESASTNQTSMYLCASSLSLADGDEQFFGPGTRLTVL.

The gene calls are TRBV27 and TRBJ2-1; 7 positions agree with TRBD1. CDR1 is MNHEY, CDR2 SMNVEV, per germline (reference sequence). This CDR3 comprises 15 residues. After removal of 2 bases from V and 3 bases from J, the junction contained 4 bases not matched to a gene. The DNA for the CDR3 is TGTGCCAGCAGTTTAAGGACAGGACGCTACAATGAGCAGTTCTTC. Translation gives CASSLRTGRYNEQFF.